This T cell receptor (beta chain) originates from a study of control samples from healthy donors and cancer patients. This CDR3 has 13 residues. From germline, CDR1 is SGHDN and CDR2 FVKESK. With 3 bases removed from V and 6 bases from J, the gap between germline ends came to 8 bases. Profiling relied on immunoSEQ multiplex PCR, and the TCRdb table lists in-frame clones only, not all of them. This table holds roughly 74,000 clones, approximately 94% found once. The genes are TRBV14 and TRBJ2-2, with D uncertain. Material: blood. This clonotype originated in a woman aged 18-30 years in good health. DNA for the CDR3: TGTGCCAGCAGCCAGACATGGGCCGGGGAGCTGTTTTTT. Its translation is CASSQTWAGELFF.